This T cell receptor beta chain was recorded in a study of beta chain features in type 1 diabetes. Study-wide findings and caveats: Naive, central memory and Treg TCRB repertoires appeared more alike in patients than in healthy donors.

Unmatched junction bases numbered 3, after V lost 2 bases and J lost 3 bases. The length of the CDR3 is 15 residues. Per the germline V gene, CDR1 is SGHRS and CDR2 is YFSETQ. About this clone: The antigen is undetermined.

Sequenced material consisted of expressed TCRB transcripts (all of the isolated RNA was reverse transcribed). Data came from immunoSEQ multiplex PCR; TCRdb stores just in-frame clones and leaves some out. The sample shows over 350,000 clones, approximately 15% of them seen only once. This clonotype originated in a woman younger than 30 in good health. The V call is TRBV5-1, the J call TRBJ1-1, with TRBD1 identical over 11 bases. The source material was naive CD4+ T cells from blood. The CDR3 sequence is CASSLPGQGDTEAFF. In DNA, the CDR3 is TGCGCCAGCAGCTTACCGGGACAGGGGGACACTGAAGCTTTCTTT.